The present entry profiles one T cell receptor (beta chain) with its context. The data were obtained in a study of PD-L1 blockade in urothelial cancer. Whole-study context: At 3 weeks after treatment start (second dose) and again at 6 weeks, blood was analyzed.

Clones were read by immunoSEQ multiplex PCR, and TCRdb kept only the in-frame ones, dropping some. The sample has 20,000 to 25,000 clones, roughly 84% seen once. Time point defined: peripheral blood 6 weeks after treatment start. V lost 1 base and J lost 2; bases outside the gene matches: 3. The length of the CDR3 is 15 residues. CDR1 LNHDA and CDR2 SQIVND come from the germline V gene (reference sequence). This receptor was identified in a man between 65 and 85 years old with urothelial cancer. The rearrangement joins TRBV19 to TRBJ1-2, with 8 bases that match TRBD1. The specimen comprised PBMCs, sampled around atezolizumab (anti-PD-L1) treatment. CDR3 in DNA: TGTGCCAGTAGTATAGGAAACAGGGGGAACTATGGCTACACCTTC. Encoded protein: CASSIGNRGNYGYTF.